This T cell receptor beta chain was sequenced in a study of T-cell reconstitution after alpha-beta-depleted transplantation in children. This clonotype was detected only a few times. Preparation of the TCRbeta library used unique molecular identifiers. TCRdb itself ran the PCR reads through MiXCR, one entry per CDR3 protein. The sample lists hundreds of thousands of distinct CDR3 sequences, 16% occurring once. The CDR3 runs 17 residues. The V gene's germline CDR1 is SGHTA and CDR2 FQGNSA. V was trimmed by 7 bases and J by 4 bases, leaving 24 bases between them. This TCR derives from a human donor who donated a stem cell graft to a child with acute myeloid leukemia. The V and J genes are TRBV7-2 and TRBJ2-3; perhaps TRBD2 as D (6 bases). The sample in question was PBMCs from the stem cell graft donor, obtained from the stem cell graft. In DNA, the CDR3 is TGTGCCAGCAAGTATCGACGGGGGATGGGTGGGGCAGATACGCAGTATTTT. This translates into CASKYRRGMGGADTQYF.